These 3 T cell receptor beta chains were all obtained from the same sample, sequenced in a study of blood T cell repertoires in COVID-19 (dated by TCRdb to 2020 to 2021). The method behind the library was the immunoSEQ multiplex PCR assay. TCRdb carries this immuneACCESS record with in-frame sequences only. Its versions omit some clonotypes, under half of them owing to an unresolved V gene in the studies checked, with the rest unexplained. The sample table holds about 310,000 clones, of which 80% to 90% were seen once. The leading ten clones occupy 1% of the sample. Sequenced input: peripheral blood. The receptors derive from a man between 45 and 60 years old with active or convalescent COVID-19.

This chain uses TRBV4-3 with TRBJ1-1; 7 bases match TRBD1. V lost 0 bases and J lost 1; bases outside the gene matches: 2. Germline-derived CDR1 and CDR2 are LGHNA and YSLEER. The CDR3 covers 15 residues. For the CDR3, the DNA is TGCGCCAGCAGCCAAGAGGGGACAGAGAACACTGAAGCTTTCTTT. It yields the protein CASSQEGTENTEAFF.

This chain joins TRBV4-3 and TRBJ1-4, with D maybe TRBD1 (5 bases). The CDR3 loop spans 18 amino acids. Germline CDR1 LGHNA, CDR2 YSLEER. V lost 4 bases and J lost 8, with 26 bases in between. Written as DNA, the CDR3 is TGCGCCAGCAGCCTTCTCATACCCGGGACGGGAGGGAAAGAAAAACTGTTTTTT. Its translation: CASSLLIPGTGGKEKLFF.

This chain joins TRBV5-1 and TRBJ2-7; 7 nucleotides line up with TRBD1. J gave up 1 base and V 4 bases, and 8 bases lay outside the gene matches. Germline V gene sequence: CDR1 SGHRS, CDR2 YFSETQ. CDR3 length: 15 amino acids. The CDR3 spells CASSPTPGQSYEQYF. For the CDR3, the DNA is TGCGCCAGCAGCCCAACTCCGGGACAGTCCTACGAGCAGTACTTC.